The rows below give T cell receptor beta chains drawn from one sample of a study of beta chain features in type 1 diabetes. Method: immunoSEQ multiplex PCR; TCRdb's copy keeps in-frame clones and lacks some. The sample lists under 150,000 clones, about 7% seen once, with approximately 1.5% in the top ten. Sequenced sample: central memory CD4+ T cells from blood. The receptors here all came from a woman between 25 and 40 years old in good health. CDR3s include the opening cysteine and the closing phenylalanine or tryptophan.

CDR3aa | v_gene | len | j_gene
CASTYEWAGYNEQFF | TRBV4-3 | 15 | TRBJ2-1
CASSLQFTGANVLTF | TRBV7-8 | 15 | TRBJ2-6
CSVEDSAGGPEYF | TRBV29-1 | 13 | TRBJ2-3
CAWRVPGVNTEAFF | TRBV30 | 14 | TRBJ1-1
CASRDGTSGRLEQFF | TRBV2 | 15 | TRBJ2-1
CASSLIQGRQPQHF | TRBV28 | 14 | TRBJ1-5
CSAREQGMTFF | TRBV20-1 | 11 | TRBJ1-1
CASSPGQGTREQYF | TRBV18 | 14 | TRBJ2-7
CASSSSDGGSFIGREETQYF | TRBV28 | 20 | TRBJ2-5
CASSPAANSGTDTQYF | TRBV14 | 16 | TRBJ2-3
CASKSDGGTQYF | TRBV6-1 | 12 | TRBJ2-5
CASSYSRDSYEQYF | TRBV7-2 | 14 | TRBJ2-7